A single sample gave rise to the 13 T cell receptor beta chains below, sequenced in a study of blood T cell repertoires in COVID-19. Profiled with immunoSEQ multiplex PCR; TCRdb holds only in-frame clones, not every one. The sample lists 90,000 or so clones, about nine tenths seen once, with under 5.5% in the top ten. Sequencing was carried out using peripheral blood. The receptors were gathered from a man aged 55 to 69 with COVID-19, enrolled during active disease.

The chain has TRBV25-1 and TRBJ2-2; 8 bases are a match to TRBD2. This CDR3 is built from 18 residues. Germline V gene sequence: CDR1 MGHDK, CDR2 SYGVNS. The junction had 10 bases not matched to a gene; V was cut back by 4 bases and J by 0 bases. The CDR3 DNA reads as TGTGCCAGCAGTGGGGGTTTGGTAGCGGGGACGAACACCGGGGAGCTGTTTTTT. As protein: CASSGGLVAGTNTGELFF. The full variable domain, its missing parts supplied by reference TRBV25-1 and TRBJ2-2, is EADIYQTPRYLVIGTGKKITLECSQTMGHDKMYWYQQDPGMELHLIHYSYGVNSTEKGDLSSESTVSRIRTEHFPLTLESARPSHTSQYLCASSGGLVAGTNTGELFFGEGSRLTVL.

V and J are TRBV11-1 and TRBJ2-7; weak D call: TRBD1 (5 bases). The V end was cut by 5 bases, the J end by 5 bases, with 16 bases between. The CDR3 extends over 14 amino acids. Germline V gives CDR1 SGHAT, CDR2 FQDESV (reference sequence). Here the CDR3 reads CASSRLFRENEQYF. The CDR3, as DNA: TGTGCCAGCAGCCGTCTTTTCAGGGAAAACGAGCAGTACTTC.

The chain employs TRBV5-6 and TRBJ2-1; possibly TRBD2 for D (5 bases). The V end was cut by 0 bases, the J end by 4 bases, with 11 bases between. Per the germline V gene, CDR1 is SGHDT and CDR2 is YYEEEE. The CDR3 sequence is 15 residues long. The CDR3 coding sequence is TGTGCCAGCAGCTTGGTTGGAGGCCGGTACAATGAGCAGTTCTTC. This codes for CASSLVGGRYNEQFF.

V is TRBV5-8 and J is TRBJ1-1, with 7 bases identical to TRBD1. V trimming: 0 bases; J trimming: 3 bases; junction bases outside the gene matches: 2. This CDR3 spans 14 amino acids. Germline values: CDR1 SGHTS, CDR2 YDEGEE. The CDR3 DNA sequence: TGTGCCAGCAGCTTGGACAGGGGTGACACTGAAGCTTTCTTT. Encoded protein: CASSLDRGDTEAFF. The full variable domain, its missing parts supplied by reference TRBV5-8 and TRBJ1-1, is EAGVTQSPTHLIKTRGQQATLRCSPISGHTSVYWYQQALGLGLQFLLWYDEGEERNRGNFPPRFSGRQFPNYSSELNVNALELEDSALYLCASSLDRGDTEAFFGQGTRLTVV.

The genes are TRBV28 and TRBJ2-3; no reliable D call. Germline loops: CDR1 MDHEN, CDR2 SYDVKM. With 5 bases removed from V and 2 bases from J, the gap between germline ends came to 20 bases. The CDR3 has 17 residues. This CDR3 is CASSPGLTKPLTDTQYF. Written as DNA, the CDR3 is TGTGCCAGCAGTCCCGGGTTAACCAAACCCCTCACAGATACGCAGTATTTT.

V gene TRBV3-1 (or the pseudogene TRBV3-2) combines with J gene TRBJ1-1; 7 bases align to TRBD1. Germline V gene sequence: CDR1 LGHDT, CDR2 YNNKEL (reference sequence). The length of the CDR3 is 13 residues. J gave up 5 bases and V 7 bases, and 7 bases lay outside the gene matches. The CDR3 DNA reads as TGTGCCAGCAAGGCAGGGGGGAGAACTGAAGCTTTCTTT. Translation gives CASKAGGRTEAFF.

This clone showed up just once. This chain joins TRBV13 and TRBJ1-1; possibly TRBD1 for D (6 bases). Deletions cut 3 bases from V and 4 bases from J, with 12 bases between. CDR3 length equals 14 residues. The germline V gene encodes CDR1 PRHDT and CDR2 FYEKMQ (reference sequence). The CDR3 DNA reads TGTGCCAGCAGCTTCAGGGTAGGGGGCACTGAAGCTTTCTTT. Its protein is CASSFRVGGTEAFF.

This chain's CDR3 is CASSWDRGNTEAFF. As DNA, the CDR3 is TGTGCCAGCAGTTGGGACAGGGGGAACACTGAAGCTTTCTTT. The rearrangement joins TRBV6-5 to TRBJ1-1; 10 bases align to TRBD1. The CDR3 consists of 14 residues. CDR1 is MNHEY, CDR2 SVGAGI, per germline. Trimming removed 4 bases from V and 1 base from J; junction bases left unmatched: 0.

V gene TRBV5-1 combines with J gene TRBJ2-7; D not resolved. CDR3 length equals 14 residues. Germline CDR1 and CDR2: SGHRS and YFSETQ. The V gene lost 0 bases and the J gene lost 3 bases, with 10 bases spanning the gap. The CDR3 DNA reads as TGCGCCAGCAGCTTGGCCGAGAGGAGCTACGAGCAGTACTTC. Protein sequence: CASSLAERSYEQYF.

The V call is TRBV7-9, the J call TRBJ2-1; 9 bases map to TRBD1. This CDR3 is built from 15 residues. Germline trimming cut 1 base from V and 9 bases from J; bases unmatched to any gene: 7. Germline lookup yields CDR1 SEHNR and CDR2 FQNEAQ (reference sequence). The CDR3 bases are TGTGCCAGCAGCTTAGGGGGACAGGGCTGGGGTGAGCAGTTCTTC. Translation gives CASSLGGQGWGEQFF. Based on the CDR3 plus reference TRBV7-9 and TRBJ2-1, the full variable domain is DTGVSQNPRHKITKRGQNVTFRCDPISEHNRLYWYRQTLGQGPEFLTYFQNEAQLEKSRLLSDRFSAERPKGSFSTLEIQRTEQGDSAMYLCASSLGGQGWGEQFFGPGTRLTVL.

About this clone itself: Other DNA variants within this sample encode the same CDR3. V gene TRBV5-4 combines with J gene TRBJ1-1, with D tentatively TRBD1 (6 bases). Germline values: CDR1 SGHNT, CDR2 YYREEE (reference sequence). The CDR3 has 14 amino acids. The V end lost 0 bases, the J end lost 0 bases, and 6 bases lay between the germline ends. This chain's CDR3 is CASSLGQVNTEAFF. CDR3 sequence (DNA): TGTGCCAGCAGCTTGGGACAGGTGAACACTGAAGCTTTCTTT.

V gene TRBV6-5 combines with J gene TRBJ1-2, with a possible D match to TRBD1 (5 bases). V lost 0 bases, J lost 4 bases, and 15 bases lay in between. This CDR3 has 16 amino acids. Germline V gene lookup returns CDR1 MNHEY and CDR2 SVGAGI. The CDR3 DNA is TGTGCCAGCAGTTACTCGGGAATAGGGGTGATCTATGGCTACACCTTC. Translation: CASSYSGIGVIYGYTF.

The V and J genes are TRBV12-3 or TRBV12-4 and TRBJ1-2; D is unclear. This CDR3 is 12 amino acids long. Trimming took off 3 bases at V and 8 bases at J, with 10 bases between the two ends. CDR3: CASSFYPGGYTF. DNA of the CDR3: TGTGCCAGCAGTTTTTATCCGGGAGGCTACACCTTC.